This T cell receptor (beta chain) was identified in a study of CD8+CD57+ T cells in acquired aplastic anemia. Turning to the study itself: Average DNA yield from sorted CD4+ and CD8+ cells was approximately 3 ug.

The CDR3 runs to 13 residues. The germline CDR1 and CDR2 sequences are LNHDA and SQIVND (reference sequence). As concerns this clonotype: Its ends do not fully match the called genes, so a read error is possible.

Genomic DNA was employed as the template in profiling TCR beta VDJ and CDR3. Each CDR3 protein is one row after TCRdb ran MiXCR on the reads. The sample holds 200,000 to 250,000 distinct CDR3 sequences, almost 35% seen once. Sample: sorted CD4+, CD8+, or CD8+CD57+ T cells (not recorded which) from PBMCs. The chain is built from TRBV19 and TRBJ1-4; 9 positions match TRBD1. The sequence came from a human donor in good health, serving as a control. The CDR3 region has the DNA TGTGCCAGTAAGGGACAGGGAAATGAAAGACTGTTTTTT. The encoded protein is CASKGQGNERLFF.